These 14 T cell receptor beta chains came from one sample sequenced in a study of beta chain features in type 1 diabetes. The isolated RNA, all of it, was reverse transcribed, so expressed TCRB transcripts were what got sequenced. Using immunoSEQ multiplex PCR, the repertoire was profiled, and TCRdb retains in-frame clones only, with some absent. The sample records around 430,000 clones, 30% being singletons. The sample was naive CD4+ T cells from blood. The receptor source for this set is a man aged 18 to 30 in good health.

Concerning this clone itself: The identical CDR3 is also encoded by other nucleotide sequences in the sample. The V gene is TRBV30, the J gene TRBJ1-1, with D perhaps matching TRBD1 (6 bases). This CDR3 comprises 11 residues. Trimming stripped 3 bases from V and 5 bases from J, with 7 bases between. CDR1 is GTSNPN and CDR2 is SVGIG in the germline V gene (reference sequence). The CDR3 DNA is TGTGCCTGGAGGAGGGGGACTGAAGCTTTCTTT. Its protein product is CAWRRGTEAFF.

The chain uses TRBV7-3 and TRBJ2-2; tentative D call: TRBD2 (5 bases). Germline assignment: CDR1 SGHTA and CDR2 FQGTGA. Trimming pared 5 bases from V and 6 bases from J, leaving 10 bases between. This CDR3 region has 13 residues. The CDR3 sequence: CASSTRESGELFF. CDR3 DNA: TGTGCCAGCAGCACCCGGGAATCCGGGGAGCTGTTTTTT.

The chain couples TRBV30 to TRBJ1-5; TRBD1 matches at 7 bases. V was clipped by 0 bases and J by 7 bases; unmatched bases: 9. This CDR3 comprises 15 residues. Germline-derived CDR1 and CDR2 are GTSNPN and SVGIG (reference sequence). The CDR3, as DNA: TGTGCCTGGAGTGTACTGGGACAGAGTCCGCAGCCCCAGCATTTT. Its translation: CAWSVLGQSPQPQHF.

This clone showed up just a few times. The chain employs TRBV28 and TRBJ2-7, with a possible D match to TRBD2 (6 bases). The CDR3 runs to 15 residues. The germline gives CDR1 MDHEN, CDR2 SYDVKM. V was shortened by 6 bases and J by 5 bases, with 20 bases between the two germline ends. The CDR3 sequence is CASSPLGLASNEQYF. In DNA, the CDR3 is TGTGCCAGCAGCCCCTTAGGGCTAGCGTCCAACGAGCAGTACTTC.

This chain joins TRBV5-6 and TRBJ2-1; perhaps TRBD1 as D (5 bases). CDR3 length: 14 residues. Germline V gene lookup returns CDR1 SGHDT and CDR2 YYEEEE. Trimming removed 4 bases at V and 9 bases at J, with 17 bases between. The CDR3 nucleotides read TGTGCCAGCAGCCTGGACACGGGTTTTGGTGAGCAGTTCTTC. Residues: CASSLDTGFGEQFF.

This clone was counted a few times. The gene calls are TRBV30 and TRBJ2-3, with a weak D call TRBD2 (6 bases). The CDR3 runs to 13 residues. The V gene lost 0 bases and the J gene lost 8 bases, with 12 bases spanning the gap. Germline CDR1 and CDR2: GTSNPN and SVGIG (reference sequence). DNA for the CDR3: TGTGCCTGGAGTGTAAGGGAGGTTGGTACGCAGTATTTT. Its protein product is CAWSVREVGTQYF.

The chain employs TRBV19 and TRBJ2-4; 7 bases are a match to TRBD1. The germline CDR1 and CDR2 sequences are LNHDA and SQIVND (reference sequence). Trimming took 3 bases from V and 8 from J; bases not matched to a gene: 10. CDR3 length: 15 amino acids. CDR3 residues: CASSILDRDNYIQYF. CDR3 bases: TGTGCCAGTAGTATCCTAGACAGGGATAACTACATTCAGTACTTC.

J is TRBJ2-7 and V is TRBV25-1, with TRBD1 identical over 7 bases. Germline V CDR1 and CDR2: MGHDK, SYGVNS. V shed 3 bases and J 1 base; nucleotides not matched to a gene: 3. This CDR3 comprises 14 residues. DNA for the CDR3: TGTGCCAGCAGTGATCCGGGACAGTCCTACGAGCAGTACTTC. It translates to CASSDPGQSYEQYF.

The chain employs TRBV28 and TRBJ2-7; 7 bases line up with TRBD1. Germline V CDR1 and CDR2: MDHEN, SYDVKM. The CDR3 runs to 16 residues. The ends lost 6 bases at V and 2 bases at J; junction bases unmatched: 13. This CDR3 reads CASRPTYGQETYEQYF. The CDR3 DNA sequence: TGTGCCAGCAGACCGACGTACGGACAGGAGACCTACGAGCAGTACTTC.

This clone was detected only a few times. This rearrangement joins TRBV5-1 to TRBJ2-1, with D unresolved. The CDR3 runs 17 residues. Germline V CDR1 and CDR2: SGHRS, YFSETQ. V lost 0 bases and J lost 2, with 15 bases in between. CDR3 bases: TGCGCCAGCAGCTTGGATACAGCCGGCACGACCTACAATGAGCAGTTCTTC. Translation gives CASSLDTAGTTYNEQFF.

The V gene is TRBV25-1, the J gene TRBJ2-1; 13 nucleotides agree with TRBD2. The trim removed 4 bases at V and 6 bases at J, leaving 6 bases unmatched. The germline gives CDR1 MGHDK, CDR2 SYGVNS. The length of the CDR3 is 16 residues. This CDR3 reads CASSARLAGGLNEQFF. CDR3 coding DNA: TGTGCCAGCAGTGCCCGACTAGCGGGAGGCCTCAATGAGCAGTTCTTC.

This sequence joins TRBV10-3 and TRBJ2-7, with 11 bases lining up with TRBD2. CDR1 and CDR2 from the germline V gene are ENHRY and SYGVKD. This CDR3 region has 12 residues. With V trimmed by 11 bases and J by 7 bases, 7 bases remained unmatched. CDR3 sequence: CAAGLAVREQYF. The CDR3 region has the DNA TGTGCCGCGGGACTAGCGGTTCGTGAGCAGTACTTC.

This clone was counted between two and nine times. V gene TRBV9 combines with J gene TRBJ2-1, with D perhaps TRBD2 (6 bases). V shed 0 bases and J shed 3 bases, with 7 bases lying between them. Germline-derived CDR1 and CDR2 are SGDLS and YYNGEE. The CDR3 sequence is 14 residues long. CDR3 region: CASSVGRGYNEQFF. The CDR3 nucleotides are TGTGCCAGCAGCGTAGGGCGGGGCTACAATGAGCAGTTCTTC.

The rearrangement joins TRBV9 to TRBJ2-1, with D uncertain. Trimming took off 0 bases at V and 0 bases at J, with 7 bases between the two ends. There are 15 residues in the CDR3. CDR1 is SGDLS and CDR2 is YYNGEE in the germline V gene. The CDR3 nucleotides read TGTGCCAGCAGCGTAGTGAGTAGCTCCTACAATGAGCAGTTCTTC. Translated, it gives CASSVVSSSYNEQFF.